This entry is about one T cell receptor (beta chain). This clonotype turned up a few times. The antigen this receptor binds is unknown. The sample holds no much larger clone one base away, and base qualities are not on file. The germline V gene specifies SQVTM as CDR1 and ANQGSEA as CDR2. The CDR3 goes from the cysteine to the phenylalanine over 13 residues. The CDR3 DNA has 39 bases and is translated from base 1. V sheds 6 bases and J sheds 1 base, leaving 12 bases between their ends. TCR beta CDR3 regions were amplified from RNA transcripts. For the first round of RT-PCR on the TCR CDR3, the HTBI primer set was used together with the Qiagen OneStep RT-PCR kit. Libraries were constructed in a second round of multiplex PCR, after which size selection and purification were performed. Libraries were sequenced paired-end with 100 bp reads on an Illumina HiSeq2000. As for the authors' bioinformatics: SOAPnuke was used to process the raw data, with reads discarded if the reads contained adapters or uncalled bases, had a mean Phred below 15, or lacked an exact constant-primer or identifier match. High-quality paired reads were merged using COPE v1.2.5, and each unique nucleotide sequence was defined as a clonotype. MiTCR v1.1 was used to align clonotypes to the IMGT TRBV, TRBD and TRBJ reference segments. The analysis was restricted to V-J combinations with a frequency above 0.0001, which together covered approximately 99% of the repertoires. A TCS score was defined as the ratio between F50 (clonal expansion) and ExV (chaos), using BLOSUM62-based TCRdist between CDR3 peptides within each V-J. Welch's t-statistics and random forest reduced 450 to 600 V-J features to around 14, which were used in a naive Bayes classifier (R e1071). Starting from the raw public reads, TCRdb applied fastp trimming at Q25, assembled clones with MiXCR and retained in-frame beta chains. Every distinct CDR3 protein forms one entry, paired with its most common genes and DNA. The V and J calls here are based on TCRdb, not the publication. This sample holds hundreds of thousands of distinct CDR3 sequences; under 60% were observed only once. Together, the top ten hold approximately 8.2% of the sample.

A patient counted as having stable Graves' hyperthyroidism if no progression to ophthalmopathy occurred over 18 months of follow-up. Hyperthyroidism patients were aged 18 to 65 years and newly diagnosed, with disease duration of less than 2 months. Patients with uncontrolled infections, other autoimmune diseases, pregnancy or lactation were excluded. Diagnoses relied on clinical symptoms, serum thyroxine and TRAb, thyroid ultrasound and orbital computed tomography. Total RNA was extracted with Trizol reagent, and quality was checked on an Agilent 2100 Bioanalyzer. This sample stems from a study of T cells in Graves' hyperthyroidism and ophthalmopathy (dated 2019 in TCRdb). About the study as a whole: TCR V-J signatures able to tell the groups apart were searched for in a discovery cohort of 90 to 100 patients, of whom 43 had Graves' ophthalmopathy and roughly 58 had stable Graves' hyperthyroidism. An independent validation cohort of 18 to 20 hyperthyroidism patients and roughly 16 patients who later progressed to ophthalmopathy tested prospective prediction of ophthalmopathy. For training and testing, the 100 or so patients in the discovery cohort were randomly divided in a 7:3 ratio. The study also compared thyroid tissue and blood T-cell repertoires from several Graves' hyperthyroidism patients. Once sampling was done, hyperthyroidism patients were given methimazole at a starting dose of 30 mg daily, whereas ophthalmopathy patients were given high-dose intravenous methylprednisolone. The paper reports TCR Vbeta CDR3 sequencing of approximately 140 peripheral blood samples: 43 ophthalmopathy, under 80 hyperthyroidism and approximately 17 progressor patients. What the research found in general, with its limitations: A 13 V-J signature model separated ophthalmopathy from stable hyperthyroidism, with about 90% sensitivity and 81% to 83% specificity in cross-validation and 80%/75% in testing. In validation, the model predicted progression to ophthalmopathy a median of roughly 6.1 months before onset, with about 64% sensitivity and 72.22% specificity. No statistical method was used to fix the sample size in advance, and group allocation was not hidden from the investigators. Blood samples also contained most of the expanded thyroid clonotypes (frequency above 0.001), which suggests that blood repertoires may reflect thyroid immune responses.

The receptor chain draws on TRBV29-1 and TRBJ1-1; TRBD1 could be the D gene, as 6 bases match. This clonotype originated in a woman under 30 with Graves' hyperthyroidism. Donor details come from another sample of the same person, matched by shared clones. The sample was peripheral blood or thyroid tissue (not recorded which). The CDR3 region: CSVERTANTEAFF. The DNA reads as follows: TGCAGCGTGGAAAGGACAGCGAACACTGAAGCTTTCTTT. With all but the CDR3 taken from the reference TRBV29-1 and TRBJ1-1 genes, the full variable domain is: SAVISQKPSRDICQRGTSLTIQCQVDSQVTMMFWYRQQPGQSLTLIATANQGSEATYESGFVIDKFPISRPNLTFSTLTVSNMSPEDSSIYLCSVERTANTEAFFGQGTRLTVV.